The text below deals with one T cell receptor beta chain. The antigen remains undetermined. The data are from a study of Ad26.COV2.S vaccination and SARS-CoV-2 variants. The CDR3 runs 16 residues. The ends were cut back, 4 bases at V and 0 bases at J, with 13 bases in the middle. Germline-derived CDR1 and CDR2 are MNHEY and SVGAGI. Study observations and caveats: Following vaccination, spike-specific CD8+ and CD4+ T cell responses reportedly exhibited substantial breadth. Similar non-spike TCR breadth was seen in vaccine and placebo recipients. Assessments of TCR breadth and depth may have underestimated the total T cell responses.

Assay: immunoSEQ multiplex PCR; the TCRdb copy retains only in-frame clones and omits some. The sample yields about 350,000 clones, about 92% seen once. The receptor's source is a human donor who had recovered from COVID-19. The gene calls are TRBV6-5 and TRBJ1-3; TRBD1 might be the D (5 bases). Material: peripheral blood, obtained after recovery from COVID-19. The CDR3 sequence is CASSFRDPSSGNTIYF. The CDR3 coding sequence is TGTGCCAGCAGTTTCCGGGACCCGAGCTCTGGAAACACCATATATTTT.